These 28 T cell receptor beta chains originate from one sample sequenced in a study of regulatory T cells in long-lasting Graves disease. Arm-PCR of CDR3 regions and iRepertoire HTBI primers were the basis on which TCR beta libraries were built. TCRdb independently ran MiXCR on the multiplex PCR reads; one entry per CDR3 protein. The table shows about 290,000 distinct CDR3 sequences, with around 21% occurring only once. Described time point: persistent/refractory GD, antithyroid drugs over 5 years with positive TRAb. PBMCs were the source of the RNA used for TCR sequencing. The source material was peripheral blood mononuclear cells (PBMCs), sampled when the disease was refractory, from a patient treated with antithyroid drugs. The receptors derive from a female donor with Graves disease.

The chain has TRBV19 and TRBJ2-2; a weak D match, TRBD1 (5 bases). CDR1 is LNHDA and CDR2 is SQIVND in the germline V gene (reference sequence). The CDR3 has 16 residues. Trimming took 2 bases from V and 0 from J, leaving 10 bases between them. CDR3 DNA: TGTGCCAGTAGTATATTCAGGGTAGCGAACACCGGGGAGCTGTTTTTT. As protein: CASSIFRVANTGELFF.

On this clonotype: A read error is the likely source, as a far larger clone sits one nucleotide away. In nucleotides, the CDR3 is TGTGCCAGCAGCGCCACAGGGGTTGTAGCCTATGGCTACATCTTC. It yields the protein CASSATGVVAYGYIF. The chain carries TRBV2 and TRBJ1-2; 7 bases are shared with TRBD1. Germline CDR1 reads SNHLY; CDR2 reads FYNNEI. The CDR3 is 15 amino acids.

The chain is built from TRBV30 and TRBJ1-2, with 9 bases lining up with TRBD1. This CDR3 is 14 amino acids long. Per the germline V gene, CDR1 is GTSNPN and CDR2 is SVGIG (reference sequence). Trimming cost V 2 bases and J 5 bases; bases outside gene matches: 6. As DNA, the CDR3 is TGTGCCTGGAGTCTTGACAGGGGGATTTATGGCTACACCTTC. Amino acids: CAWSLDRGIYGYTF.

As for this clonotype: Possible read error: a much larger clone is one base away. The genes are TRBV5-8 and TRBJ2-7; tentative D call: TRBD2 (5 bases). The CDR3 is 11 residues long. Germline V CDR1 and CDR2: SGHTS, YDEGEE. V was clipped by 4 bases and J by 7 bases, with 9 bases between them. The CDR3 DNA reads TGTGCCAGCAGCCAGTGGAGGGAGCAGTACTTC. This codes for CASSQWREQYF.

V and J are TRBV4-3 and TRBJ1-1, with no clear D. Germline-derived CDR1 and CDR2 are LGHNA and YSLEER. The CDR3 is made up of 13 amino acids. Trimming took off 6 bases at V and 3 bases at J, with 11 bases between the two ends. The CDR3 spells CASRRSGDTEAFF. The DNA of the CDR3 is TGCGCCAGCAGACGCTCCGGGGACACTGAAGCTTTCTTT.

V and J are TRBV20-1 and TRBJ2-5; TRBD2 is a possible D gene (5 bases). This CDR3 region has 13 residues. V was cut by 1 base and J by 5 bases, with 11 bases left in between. Germline values: CDR1 DFQATT, CDR2 SNEGSKA (reference sequence). The CDR3 region is CSARAASWETQYF. DNA for the CDR3: TGCAGTGCTAGAGCGGCTAGCTGGGAGACCCAGTACTTC.

This clonotype was counted between two and nine times. J is TRBJ2-7 and V is TRBV6-1; TRBD2 matches at 11 bases. The CDR3 has 15 amino acids. J gave up 3 bases and V 6 bases, and 7 bases lay outside the gene matches. Germline values: CDR1 MNHNS, CDR2 SASEGT. CDR3 in amino acids: CASRPTSGSYYEQYF. The CDR3, as DNA: TGTGCCAGCAGACCAACTAGCGGGAGTTACTACGAGCAGTACTTC.

This clonotype occurred a few times. The rearrangement uses TRBV3-1 and TRBJ2-1; 8 bases are a match to TRBD2. CDR3 length: 16 amino acids. The V and J ends lost 4 bases and 2 bases, in that order; junction bases with no gene match: 7. The V gene's germline CDR1 is LGHDT and CDR2 YNNKEL (reference sequence). DNA of the CDR3: TGTGCCAGCAGCCTGAGAGCGGGAGACGCCTACAATGAGCAGTTCTTC. Its protein is CASSLRAGDAYNEQFF.

In its sample, this clonotype was seen a few times. The CDR3 region is CASSLSWRGPYYEQYF. CDR3 nucleotide sequence: TGCGCCAGCAGCTTGTCATGGAGGGGTCCTTACTACGAGCAGTACTTC. V and J are TRBV5-1 and TRBJ2-7, with D possibly TRBD2 on 6 matching bases. Per germline, CDR1 SGHRS and CDR2 YFSETQ. This CDR3 is built from 16 residues. V was pared by 1 base and J by 3 bases, with 17 bases between.

This clonotype has ten or more counts. The genes are TRBV7-2 and TRBJ1-1; D may be TRBD1 (5 bases). Trimming stripped 3 bases from V and 0 bases from J, with 8 bases between. Germline CDR1 reads SGHTA; CDR2 reads FQGNSA. The CDR3 has 14 amino acids. The CDR3 loop is CASSFDSVNTEAFF. In nucleotides, the CDR3 is TGTGCCAGCAGCTTCGACAGCGTGAACACTGAAGCTTTCTTT.

This clonotype came up many times. The chain carries TRBV7-2 and TRBJ2-7, with 9 bases identical to TRBD1. The CDR3 contains 14 residues. Germline V gives CDR1 SGHTA, CDR2 FQGNSA. J lost 3 bases, V lost 5 bases, and 5 bases had no gene match. CDR3 in DNA: TGTGCCAGCAGCCTCGACAGGGGGAACTACGAGCAGTACTTC. Translating it yields CASSLDRGNYEQYF.

The genes are TRBV6-1 and TRBJ1-1; possible D gene TRBD1, 5 bases. The CDR3 covers 12 residues. V lost 11 bases and J lost 4, with 14 bases in between. Germline loops: CDR1 MNHNS, CDR2 SASEGT. The CDR3 bases are TGTGCCGCGGGGGGGGTCGGCACTGAAGCTTTCTTT. This encodes CAAGGVGTEAFF.

This chain joins TRBV4-3 and TRBJ1-1, with 7 bases matching TRBD1. V shed 3 bases, J shed 9 bases, and the junction held 13 bases outside the gene matches. Per the germline V gene, CDR1 is LGHNA and CDR2 is YSLEER. The CDR3 loop spans 15 amino acids. CDR3: CASSHATSETGKAFF. The DNA for the CDR3 is TGCGCCAGCAGCCATGCAACTTCCGAGACAGGGAAAGCTTTCTTT.

This clonotype was seen many times. V gene TRBV7-2 combines with J gene TRBJ1-2, with D unclear. Trimming left V 2 bases short and J 10 bases short, with 14 bases between. Germline assignment: CDR1 SGHTA and CDR2 FQGNSA. This CDR3 is built from 13 residues. CDR3 protein: CASSLWLVGDYTF. The CDR3, as DNA: TGTGCCAGCAGCTTATGGTTGGTGGGCGACTACACCTTC.

The chain uses TRBV12-3 or TRBV12-4 and TRBJ2-3; D unclear. V lost 4 bases to trimming and J lost 9 bases, with 8 bases between them. The CDR3 extends over 11 amino acids. In DNA form, the CDR3 reads TGTGCCAGCAGTTCTATGGGCACGCAGTATTTT. As protein: CASSSMGTQYF.

This clonotype was observed at least ten times. The V call is TRBV2, the J call TRBJ2-7, with D uncertain. The CDR3 is made up of 13 amino acids. Per the germline V gene, CDR1 is SNHLY and CDR2 is FYNNEI. Trimming removed 3 bases from V and 2 bases from J, with 8 bases in between. CDR3 DNA: TGTGCCAGCAGTGATTTGGTAGCCTACGAGCAGTACTTC. Its translation is CASSDLVAYEQYF.

This clonotype has a handful of counts. The V call is TRBV19, the J call TRBJ2-2; 9 positions match TRBD2. CDR1 is LNHDA and CDR2 is SQIVND in the germline V gene (reference sequence). The CDR3 consists of 15 residues. V was pared by 6 bases and J by 2 bases, with 4 bases of the junction left unmatched. CDR3 loop: CASSGLASNTGELFF. DNA for the CDR3: TGTGCCAGTAGCGGACTAGCGAGCAACACCGGGGAGCTGTTTTTT. The full variable domain, its missing parts supplied by reference TRBV19 and TRBJ2-2, is DGGITQSPKYLFRKEGQNVTLSCEQNLNHDAMYWYRQDPGQGLRLIYYSQIVNDFQKGDIAEGYSVSREKKESFPLTVTSAQKNPTAFYLCASSGLASNTGELFFGEGSRLTVL.

This clonotype occurred once. The V and J genes are TRBV3-1 and TRBJ2-4; TRBD2 aligns across 8 bases. Germline assignment: CDR1 LGHDT and CDR2 YNNKEL (reference sequence). CDR3 length: 16 amino acids. Trimming took 4 bases from V and 4 from J; bases not matched to a gene: 9. The CDR3 region is CASSPTSGGGKNIQYF. In DNA, the CDR3 is TGTGCCAGCAGCCCTACTAGCGGAGGGGGGAAAAACATTCAGTACTTC. The full variable domain, with the rest looked up from reference TRBV3-1 and TRBJ2-4, is DTAVSQTPKYLVTQMGNDKSIKCEQNLGHDTMYWYKQDSKKFLKIMFSYNNKELIINETVPNRFSPKSPDKAHLNLHINSLELGDSAVYFCASSPTSGGGKNIQYFGAGTRLSVL.

This clonotype was counted between two and nine times. This chain links TRBV19 with TRBJ2-7; a possible D gene is TRBD1 (5 bases). The CDR3 length is 15 residues. CDR1 is LNHDA, CDR2 SQIVND, per germline (reference sequence). V was cut by 7 bases and J by 2 bases, with 18 bases left in between. CDR3 loop: CASTPSTAQPYEQYF. The DNA of the CDR3 is TGTGCCAGTACTCCTTCGACAGCTCAACCCTACGAGCAGTACTTC. The variable domain in full, completed from reference TRBV19 and TRBJ2-7, reads DGGITQSPKYLFRKEGQNVTLSCEQNLNHDAMYWYRQDPGQGLRLIYYSQIVNDFQKGDIAEGYSVSREKKESFPLTVTSAQKNPTAFYLCASTPSTAQPYEQYFGPGTRLTVT.

This clonotype was seen many times. This sequence joins TRBV10-3 and TRBJ1-1; a weak D match, TRBD1 (6 bases). Between the trimmed V and J ends, which lost 0 bases and 1 base, there was a span of 9 bases. The CDR3 spans 15 residues. Germline V lookup: CDR1 ENHRY, CDR2 SYGVKD. As DNA, the CDR3 is TGTGCCATCAGTGAGTCGGGCAGGGGGAACACTGAAGCTTTCTTT. Translating gives CAISESGRGNTEAFF.

This clonotype was seen at least ten times. The chain recombines TRBV20-1 with TRBJ1-4, with D tentatively TRBD1 (5 bases). V shed 6 bases and J shed 4 bases, with 9 bases lying between them. This CDR3 region has 12 residues. Germline CDR1 reads DFQATT; CDR2 reads SNEGSKA (reference sequence). The CDR3 sequence is CSAAGINEKLFF. The CDR3 DNA reads TGCAGTGCAGCAGGGATTAATGAAAAACTGTTTTTT.

This clonotype occurred many times. The gene calls are TRBV20-1 and TRBJ1-1; unclear D gene. The CDR3 sequence is 11 residues long. Trimming took 3 bases from V and 7 from J, leaving 9 bases between them. The germline CDR1 and CDR2 sequences are DFQATT and SNEGSKA (reference sequence). DNA for the CDR3: TGCAGTGCTAGTCGTGAGGTTGAAGCTTTCTTT. This gives the protein CSASREVEAFF.

This clonotype was seen only a few times. The chain links TRBV6-5 to TRBJ2-7; no definite D call. V gave up 0 bases and J gave up 1 base, with 13 bases separating them. The length of the CDR3 is 16 residues. CDR1 MNHEY and CDR2 SVGAGI come from the germline V gene. The CDR3 spells CASSYSSGAESYEQYF. The DNA for the CDR3 is TGTGCCAGCAGTTACTCGTCAGGTGCGGAATCCTACGAGCAGTACTTC.

This clonotype has at least ten counts. CDR3 bases: TGCAGTGCCACACTTGGGGGGGGCCGGGAAAAACTGTTTTTT. Its protein is CSATLGGGREKLFF. The chain is built from TRBV20-1 and TRBJ1-4; possibly TRBD1 for D (6 bases). Per the germline V gene, CDR1 is DFQATT and CDR2 is SNEGSKA (reference sequence). The CDR3 consists of 14 residues. Trimming left V 6 bases short and J 8 bases short, with 19 bases between.

This clonotype was observed a handful of times. V gene TRBV18 combines with J gene TRBJ2-7; D ambiguous. CDR1 is KGHSH and CDR2 is LQKENI in the germline V gene. The CDR3 runs to 15 residues. Trimming took off 3 bases at V and 2 bases at J, with 14 bases between the two ends. The CDR3 region has the DNA TGTGCCAGCTCACCCACTCCCCTAGACGCCTACGAGCAGTACTTC. This encodes CASSPTPLDAYEQYF.

This clonotype was counted only a few times. The chain couples TRBV6-1 to TRBJ2-1, with TRBD2 matching 7 bases. Germline assignment: CDR1 MNHNS and CDR2 SASEGT. The CDR3 contains 14 residues. J lost 5 bases, V lost 7 bases, and 8 bases had no gene match. The CDR3 is CASKVGTTNNEQFF. The CDR3 DNA reads TGTGCCAGCAAAGTAGGGACTACCAACAATGAGCAGTTCTTC.

This clonotype was counted ten times or more. This sequence joins TRBV20-1 and TRBJ2-5; 10 bases match TRBD2. Germline CDR1 and CDR2: DFQATT and SNEGSKA (reference sequence). V shed 3 bases, J shed 4 bases, and the junction held 11 bases outside the gene matches. CDR3 size: 16 residues. The CDR3 loop reads CSASWWASGSGETQYF. In DNA form, the CDR3 reads TGCAGTGCTAGCTGGTGGGCTAGCGGGAGTGGAGAGACCCAGTACTTC.

This rearrangement joins TRBV6-1 to TRBJ2-5; D remains unclear. V shed 6 bases and J shed 4 bases, with 9 bases lying between them. Germline V lookup: CDR1 MNHNS, CDR2 SASEGT. The CDR3 covers 12 residues. DNA for the CDR3: TGTGCCAGCAGCTACCCCCGAGAGACCCAGTACTTC. It specifies CASSYPRETQYF.